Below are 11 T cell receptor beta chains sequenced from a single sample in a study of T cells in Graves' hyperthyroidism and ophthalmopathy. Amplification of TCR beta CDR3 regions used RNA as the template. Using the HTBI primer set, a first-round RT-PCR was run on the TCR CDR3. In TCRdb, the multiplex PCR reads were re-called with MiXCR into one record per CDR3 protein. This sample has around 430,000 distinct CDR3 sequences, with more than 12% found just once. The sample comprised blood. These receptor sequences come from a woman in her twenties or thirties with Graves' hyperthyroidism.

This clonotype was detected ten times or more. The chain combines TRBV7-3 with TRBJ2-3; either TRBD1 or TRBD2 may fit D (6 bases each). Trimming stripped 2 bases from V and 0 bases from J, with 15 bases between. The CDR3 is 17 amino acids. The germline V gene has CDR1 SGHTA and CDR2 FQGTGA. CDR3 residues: CASSLFGGGTSTDTQYF. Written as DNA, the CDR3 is TGTGCCAGCAGCTTATTTGGGGGCGGGACAAGCACAGATACGCAGTATTTT.

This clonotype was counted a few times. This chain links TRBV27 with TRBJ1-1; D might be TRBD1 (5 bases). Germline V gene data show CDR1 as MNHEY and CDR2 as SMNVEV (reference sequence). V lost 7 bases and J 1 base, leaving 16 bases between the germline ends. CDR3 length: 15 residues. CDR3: CASINPGRTNTEAFF. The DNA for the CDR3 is TGTGCCAGCATTAACCCAGGGAGGACGAACACTGAAGCTTTCTTT.

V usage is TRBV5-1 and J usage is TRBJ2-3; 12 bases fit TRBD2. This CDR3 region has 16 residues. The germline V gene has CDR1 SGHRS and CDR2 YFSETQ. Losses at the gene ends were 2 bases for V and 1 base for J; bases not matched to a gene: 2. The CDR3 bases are TGCGCCAGCAGCTTACGGACTAGCGGGGGCACAGATACGCAGTATTTT. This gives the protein CASSLRTSGGTDTQYF.

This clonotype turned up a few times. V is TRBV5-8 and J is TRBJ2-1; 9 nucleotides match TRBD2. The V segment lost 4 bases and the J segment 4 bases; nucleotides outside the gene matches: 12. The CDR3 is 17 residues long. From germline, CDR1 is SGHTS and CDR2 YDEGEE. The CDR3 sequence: CASSDPRTSEGYNEQFF. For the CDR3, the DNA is TGTGCCAGCAGCGATCCCAGGACTAGCGAGGGTTACAATGAGCAGTTCTTC.

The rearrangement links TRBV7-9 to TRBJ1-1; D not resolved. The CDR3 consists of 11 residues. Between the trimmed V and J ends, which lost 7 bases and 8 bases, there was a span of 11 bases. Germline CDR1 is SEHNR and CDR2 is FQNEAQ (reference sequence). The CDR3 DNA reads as TGTGCCAGCAACCCTCCCTCGGAAGCTTTCTTT. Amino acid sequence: CASNPPSEAFF.

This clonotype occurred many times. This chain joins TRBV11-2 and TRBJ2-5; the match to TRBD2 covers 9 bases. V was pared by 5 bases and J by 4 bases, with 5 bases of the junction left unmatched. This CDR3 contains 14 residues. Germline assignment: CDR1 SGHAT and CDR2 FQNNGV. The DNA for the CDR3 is TGTGCCAGCAGCCTGACTAGCGGTACAGAGACCCAGTACTTC. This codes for CASSLTSGTETQYF.

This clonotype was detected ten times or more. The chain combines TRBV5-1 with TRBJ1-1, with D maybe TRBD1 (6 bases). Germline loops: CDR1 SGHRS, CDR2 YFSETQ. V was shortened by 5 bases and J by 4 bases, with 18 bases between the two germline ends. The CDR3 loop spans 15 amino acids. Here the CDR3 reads CASSPTGTSGTEAFF. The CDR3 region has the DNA TGCGCCAGCAGTCCTACAGGGACATCTGGCACTGAAGCTTTCTTT.

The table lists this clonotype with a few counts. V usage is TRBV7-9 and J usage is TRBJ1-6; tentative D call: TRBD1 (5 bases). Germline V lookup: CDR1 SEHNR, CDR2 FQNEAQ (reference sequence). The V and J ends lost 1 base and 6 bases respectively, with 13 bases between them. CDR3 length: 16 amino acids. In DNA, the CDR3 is TGTGCCAGCAGCTTAGGGCAGGGCCCTGCTAATTCACCCCTCCACTTT. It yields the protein CASSLGQGPANSPLHF.

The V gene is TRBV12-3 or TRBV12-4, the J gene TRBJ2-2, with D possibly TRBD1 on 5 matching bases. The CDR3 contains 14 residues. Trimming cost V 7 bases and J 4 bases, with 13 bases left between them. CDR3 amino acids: CASTLTAPTGELFF. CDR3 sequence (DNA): TGTGCCAGCACCTTGACAGCCCCCACCGGGGAGCTGTTTTTT.

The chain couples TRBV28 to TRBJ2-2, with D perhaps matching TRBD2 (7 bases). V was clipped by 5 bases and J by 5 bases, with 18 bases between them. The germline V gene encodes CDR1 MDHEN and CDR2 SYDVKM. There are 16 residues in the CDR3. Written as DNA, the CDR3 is TGTGCCAGCAGTCCGGGGGCGGGGGTAAAGACCGGGGAGCTGTTTTTT. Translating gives CASSPGAGVKTGELFF.

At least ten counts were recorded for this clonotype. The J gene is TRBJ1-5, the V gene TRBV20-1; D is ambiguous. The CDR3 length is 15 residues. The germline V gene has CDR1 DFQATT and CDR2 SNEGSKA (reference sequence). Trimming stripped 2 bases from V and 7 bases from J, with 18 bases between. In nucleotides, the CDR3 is TGCAGTGCTAGACTTCGGCTCAACGGGTGGCAGCCCCAGCATTTT. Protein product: CSARLRLNGWQPQHF.